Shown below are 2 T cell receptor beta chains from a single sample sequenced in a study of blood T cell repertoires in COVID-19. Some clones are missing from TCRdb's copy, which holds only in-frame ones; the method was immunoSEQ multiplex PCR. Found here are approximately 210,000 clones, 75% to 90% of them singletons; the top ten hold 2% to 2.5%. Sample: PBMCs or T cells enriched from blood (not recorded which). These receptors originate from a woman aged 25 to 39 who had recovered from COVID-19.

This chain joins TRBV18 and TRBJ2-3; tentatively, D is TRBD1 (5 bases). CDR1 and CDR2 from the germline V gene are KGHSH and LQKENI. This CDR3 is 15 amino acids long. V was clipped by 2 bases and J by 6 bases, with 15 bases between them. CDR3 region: CASSPTGGPADTQYF. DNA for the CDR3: TGTGCCAGCTCACCAACAGGCGGACCCGCCGATACGCAGTATTTT.

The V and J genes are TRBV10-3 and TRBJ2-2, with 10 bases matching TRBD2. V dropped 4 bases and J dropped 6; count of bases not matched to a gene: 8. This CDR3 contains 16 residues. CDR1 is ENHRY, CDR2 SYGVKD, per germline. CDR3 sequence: CAISGKETSGPGELFF. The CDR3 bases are TGTGCCATCAGTGGGAAGGAGACTAGCGGGCCCGGGGAGCTGTTTTTT.